This T cell receptor (beta chain) was sequenced for a study of blood T cell repertoires in COVID-19. Study-wide context: The study drew acute and convalescent COVID-19 samples from the United States, Italy and Spain. From T cells, B-cell-depleted T cells, or PBMCs came the material, which was cDNA or gDNA.

Original processing notes: Reference gene primers were amplified, and this amplification served to estimate nucleated cell counts. Method: immunoSEQ multiplex PCR; TCRdb's copy keeps in-frame clones and lacks some. The V and J calls and the clone size are those of that table, but D and trimming were determined from the DNA. The sample lists about 74,000 clones, about 88% seen once, with about 2.7% in the top ten. The length of the CDR3 is 14 residues. Germline CDR1 reads LNHDA; CDR2 reads SQIVND (reference sequence). The germline V and J ends were trimmed by 5 bases and 9 bases, with 17 bases remaining between them.

The chain combines TRBV19 with TRBJ2-1, with D tentatively TRBD2 (7 bases). This sequence was found in a man between 65 and 85 years old with active or convalescent COVID-19. The sequenced material came from peripheral blood. CDR3 in amino acids: CASSFQREGGEQFF. The CDR3 DNA follows: TGTGCCAGTAGTTTCCAGCGGGAAGGGGGTGAGCAGTTCTTC. Filled out from reference TRBV19 and TRBJ2-1, the complete variable domain reads DGGITQSPKYLFRKEGQNVTLSCEQNLNHDAMYWYRQDPGQGLRLIYYSQIVNDFQKGDIAEGYSVSREKKESFPLTVTSAQKNPTAFYLCASSFQREGGEQFFGPGTRLTVL.